This T cell receptor (beta chain) was sequenced for a study of blood T cells in healthy people across ages. A second roughly 7 to 12 cycle PCR used barcoded and J-beta primers. Using its own MiXCR run on the 5' RACE reads, TCRdb lists one record per CDR3 protein. The sample comprises about 400,000 distinct CDR3 sequences, about 49% of which are singletons, and 45% to 65% rests with the top ten. The sample was blood. This receptor was obtained from a man in his 60s in good health.

The CDR3 DNA sequence: TGTGCCAGCAAGGACAGCGGGCTCCTTCAAGAGACCCAGTTCTTC. It codes for CASKDSGLLQETQFF. The chain recombines TRBV28 with TRBJ2-1; D tentatively fits TRBD1 or TRBD2 (6 bases each). The CDR3 is 15 residues long. The germline V gene has CDR1 MDHEN and CDR2 SYDVKM. Trimming removed 7 bases at V and 13 bases at J, with 26 bases between.